These 8 T cell receptor beta chains came from one sample sequenced in a study of T cell changes during pregnancy in multiple sclerosis. Repertoires were generated with immunoSEQ multiplex PCR, while TCRdb's copy carries only in-frame clones and drops some. This sample yields roughly 23,000 clones, of which 65% to 90% are seen a single time; approximately 1% belongs to the top ten. The sequencing used CD4+ T cells from peripheral blood mononuclear cells, collected in the first trimester of pregnancy. These receptors originate from a female donor in good health, enrolled as a control in a pregnancy study.

The genes are TRBV23-1 and TRBJ2-3; possibly TRBD1 for D (5 bases). TRBV23-1 is classed as an ORF, of uncertain function. Trimming left V 0 bases short and J 6 bases short, with 16 bases between. This CDR3 is built from 16 residues. CDR3 coding DNA: TGCGCCAGCAGTCAATCGACAGTAAACCCGCAGGATACGCAGTATTTT. This codes for CASSQSTVNPQDTQYF.

The V and J genes are TRBV6-5 and TRBJ2-1, with a possible D match to TRBD2 (5 bases). Trimming took 8 bases from V and 6 from J, leaving 17 bases between them. The length of the CDR3 is 14 residues. CDR1 is MNHEY, CDR2 SVGAGI, per germline. The CDR3 sequence: CASGTRGLLNEQFF. The CDR3 DNA follows: TGTGCCAGCGGTACCCGAGGACTCCTCAATGAGCAGTTCTTC.

This clone was observed a single time. This chain uses TRBV7-9 with TRBJ2-1; 13 bases line up with TRBD2. Germline trimming cut 5 bases from V and 7 bases from J; bases unmatched to any gene: 8. The CDR3 sequence is 16 residues long. Germline V gene data show CDR1 as SEHNR and CDR2 as FQNEAQ (reference sequence). Written as DNA, the CDR3 is TGTGCCAGCAGCGGCGGACTAGCGGGGGATAGGAATGAGCAGTTCTTC. This sequence encodes CASSGGLAGDRNEQFF. The entire variable domain, with the rest obtained from reference TRBV7-9 and TRBJ2-1, is as follows: DTGVSQNPRHKITKRGQNVTFRCDPISEHNRLYWYRQTLGQGPEFLTYFQNEAQLEKSRLLSDRFSAERPKGSFSTLEIQRTEQGDSAMYLCASSGGLAGDRNEQFFGPGTRLTVL.

This clone was observed a single time. This chain connects TRBV4-3 to TRBJ2-1; 12 nucleotides match TRBD2. The CDR3 has 15 amino acids. The V segment lost 1 base and the J segment 10 bases; nucleotides outside the gene matches: 5. Germline values: CDR1 LGHNA, CDR2 YSLEER. CDR3 coding DNA: TGCGCCAGCAGCCAAGGACTAGCGGGGGCTAGAGAGCAGTTCTTC. Residues: CASSQGLAGAREQFF.

V is TRBV6-5 and J is TRBJ2-1; 10 nucleotides align to TRBD2. The V segment lost 5 bases and the J segment 8 bases; nucleotides outside the gene matches: 9. The germline CDR1 and CDR2 sequences are MNHEY and SVGAGI. CDR3 length equals 15 residues. The DNA for the CDR3 is TGTGCCAGCAGTGGACTAGCGGCAGGTCCCCATGAGCAGTTCTTC. It yields the protein CASSGLAAGPHEQFF.

The chain combines TRBV28 with TRBJ1-4; 12 bases fit TRBD1. V lost 0 bases to trimming and J lost 8 bases; unmatched junction nucleotides: 4. CDR3 length: 16 residues. Germline values: CDR1 MDHEN, CDR2 SYDVKM. Here the CDR3 reads CASSLWGTGGREKLFF. Here the CDR3 DNA reads TGTGCCAGCAGTTTATGGGGGACAGGGGGCAGGGAAAAACTGTTTTTT.

V and J are TRBV2 and TRBJ2-2; 7 positions match TRBD1. The trim removed 2 bases at V and 2 bases at J, leaving 17 bases unmatched. The CDR3 length is 20 residues. CDR1 SNHLY and CDR2 FYNNEI come from the germline V gene. This chain's CDR3 is CASSEPTPTGTATNTGELFF. The CDR3 nucleotides read TGTGCCAGCAGTGAACCGACCCCCACGGGGACAGCGACTAACACCGGGGAGCTGTTTTTT.

The V gene is TRBV9, the J gene TRBJ1-1; TRBD1 agrees at 7 bases. The V gene's germline CDR1 is SGDLS and CDR2 YYNGEE. The V gene end was trimmed by 3 bases and the J gene end by 4 bases; junction bases not matched to a gene: 6. The CDR3 consists of 14 residues. CDR3 in amino acids: CASSASGGRTEAFF. The DNA of the CDR3 is TGTGCCAGCAGCGCATCAGGGGGGCGCACTGAAGCTTTCTTT.